This T cell receptor (beta chain) stems from a study of glioma-infiltrating T cells. The iRepertoire nested amplicon-rescue multiplex PCR amplified TCR alpha and beta CDR3s from RNA. TCRdb reprocessed the multiplex PCR reads with MiXCR, giving one entry per CDR3 protein. The sample holds around 390,000 distinct CDR3 sequences, 41% seen once. This CDR3 region has 12 residues. V lost 11 bases and J 4 bases, leaving 14 bases between the germline ends. Germline V gene lookup returns CDR1 MGHDK and CDR2 SYGVNS. This clonotype has ten or more counts. This receptor was identified in a human donor with low-grade glioma or glioblastoma, undergoing nonglioma brain surgery, or in good health (not recorded which). The gene calls are TRBV25-1 and TRBJ2-5, with D perhaps matching TRBD1 (7 bases). Input material: glioma tissue, nonneoplastic brain tissue, or PBMCs (not recorded which). The chain's CDR3 is CAGGGLGETQYF. The CDR3 DNA follows: TGTGCCGGAGGGGGCTTGGGAGAGACCCAGTACTTC.